This T cell receptor (beta chain) was sequenced during a study of T cells in Graves' hyperthyroidism and ophthalmopathy. Study-level background: Sampling of peripheral blood happened at initial diagnosis, prior to any treatment.

Remarks on this clonotype: Its matching antigen is unknown.

The CDR3 loop spans 13 amino acids. Germline CDR1 is SGHRS and CDR2 is YFSETQ. V shed 1 base and J shed 5 bases, with 9 bases lying between them. In making diagnoses, clinical symptoms, serum thyroxine and TRAb, thyroid ultrasound and orbital computed tomography were all used. Overall study findings and caveats: A model of 13 V-J features distinguished ophthalmopathy from stable hyperthyroidism. In blood, most of the thyroid clonotypes expanded above 0.001 were also present.

Researchers amplified the TCR beta CDR3 regions from RNA transcripts. With the HTBI primer set, the TCR CDR3 went through a first round of RT-PCR. Using its own MiXCR run on the multiplex PCR reads, TCRdb lists one record per CDR3 protein. The data contain 250,000 or so distinct CDR3 sequences, 15% of them singletons. The chain carries TRBV5-1 and TRBJ2-5, with D possibly called TRBD1 or TRBD2 (5 bases each). This receptor was taken from a woman aged 45-65 years with Graves' hyperthyroidism that later progressed to Graves' ophthalmopathy. The sample consisted of blood. CDR3 in amino acids: CASSLFEGETQYF. For the CDR3, the DNA is TGCGCCAGCAGCTTGTTCGAGGGGGAGACCCAGTACTTC.